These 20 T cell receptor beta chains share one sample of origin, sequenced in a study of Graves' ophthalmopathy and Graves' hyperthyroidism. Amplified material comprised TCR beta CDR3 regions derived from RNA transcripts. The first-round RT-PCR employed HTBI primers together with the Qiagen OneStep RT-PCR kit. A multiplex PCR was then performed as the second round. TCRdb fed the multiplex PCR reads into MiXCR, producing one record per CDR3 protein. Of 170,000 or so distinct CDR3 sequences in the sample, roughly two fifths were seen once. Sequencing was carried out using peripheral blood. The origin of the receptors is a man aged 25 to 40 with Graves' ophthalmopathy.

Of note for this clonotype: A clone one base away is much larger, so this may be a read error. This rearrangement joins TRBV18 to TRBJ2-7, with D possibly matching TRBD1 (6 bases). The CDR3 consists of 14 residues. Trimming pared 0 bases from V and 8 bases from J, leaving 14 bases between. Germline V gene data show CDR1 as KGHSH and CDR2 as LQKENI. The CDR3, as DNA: TGTGCCAGCTCACCACCGCTCAGGGGATACAAGCAGTACTTC. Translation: CASSPPLRGYKQYF.

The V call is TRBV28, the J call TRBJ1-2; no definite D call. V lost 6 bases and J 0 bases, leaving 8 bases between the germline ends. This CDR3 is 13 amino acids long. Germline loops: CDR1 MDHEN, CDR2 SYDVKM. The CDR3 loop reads CASSPRANYGYTF. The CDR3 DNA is TGTGCCAGCAGCCCTCGAGCTAACTATGGCTACACCTTC.

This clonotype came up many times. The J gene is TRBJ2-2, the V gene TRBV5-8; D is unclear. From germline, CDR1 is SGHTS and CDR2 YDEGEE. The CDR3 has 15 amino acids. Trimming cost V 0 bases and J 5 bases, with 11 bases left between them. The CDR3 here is CASSLESHRTGELFF. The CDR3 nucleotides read TGTGCCAGCAGCTTGGAATCCCATAGGACCGGGGAGCTGTTTTTT.

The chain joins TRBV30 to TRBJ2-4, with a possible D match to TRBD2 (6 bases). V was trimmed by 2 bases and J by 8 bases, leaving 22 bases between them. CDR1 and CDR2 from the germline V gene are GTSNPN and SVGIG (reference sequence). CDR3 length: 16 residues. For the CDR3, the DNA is TGTGCCTGGAGTAAAGCTCGACCAGGGTGGGGGGACATTCAGTACTTC. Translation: CAWSKARPGWGDIQYF.

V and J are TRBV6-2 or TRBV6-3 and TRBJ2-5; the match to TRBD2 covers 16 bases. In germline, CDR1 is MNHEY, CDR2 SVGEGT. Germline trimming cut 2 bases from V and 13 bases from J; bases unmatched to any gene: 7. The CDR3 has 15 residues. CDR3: CASSYPGTSGRALYF. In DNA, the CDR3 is TGTGCCAGCAGTTACCCCGGGACTAGCGGGAGGGCCTTGTACTTC.

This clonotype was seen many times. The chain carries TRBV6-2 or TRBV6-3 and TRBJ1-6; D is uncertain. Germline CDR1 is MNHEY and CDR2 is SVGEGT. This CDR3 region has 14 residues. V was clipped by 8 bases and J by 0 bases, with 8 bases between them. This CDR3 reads CASRRSSYNSPLHF. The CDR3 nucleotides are TGTGCCAGCCGCCGGAGCTCCTATAATTCACCCCTCCACTTT.

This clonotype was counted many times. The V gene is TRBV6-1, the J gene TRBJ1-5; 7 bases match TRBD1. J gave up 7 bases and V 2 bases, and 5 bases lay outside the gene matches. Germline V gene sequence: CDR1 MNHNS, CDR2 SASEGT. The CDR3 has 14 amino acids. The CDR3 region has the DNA TGTGCCAGCAGTGAAAGCACAGGGGACCAGCCCCAGCATTTT. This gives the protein CASSESTGDQPQHF.

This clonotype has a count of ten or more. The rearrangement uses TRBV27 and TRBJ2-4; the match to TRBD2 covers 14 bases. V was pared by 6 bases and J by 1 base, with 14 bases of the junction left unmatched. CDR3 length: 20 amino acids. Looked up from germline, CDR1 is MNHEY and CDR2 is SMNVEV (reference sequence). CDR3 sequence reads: CASRQSGTSGSRAAKNIQYF. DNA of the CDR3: TGTGCCAGCAGGCAATCCGGGACTAGCGGGAGCCGGGCGGCCAAAAACATTCAGTACTTC.

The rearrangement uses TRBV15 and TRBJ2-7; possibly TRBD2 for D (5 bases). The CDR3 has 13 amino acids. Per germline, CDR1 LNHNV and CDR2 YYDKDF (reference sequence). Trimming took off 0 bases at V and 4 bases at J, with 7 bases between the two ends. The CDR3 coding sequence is TGTGCCACCAGCAGAGATCGGGGATACGAGCAGTACTTC. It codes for CATSRDRGYEQYF.

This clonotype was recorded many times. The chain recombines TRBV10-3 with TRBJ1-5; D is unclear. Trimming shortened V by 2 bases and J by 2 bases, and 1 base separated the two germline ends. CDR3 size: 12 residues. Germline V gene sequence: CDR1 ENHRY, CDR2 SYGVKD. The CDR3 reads CAISEGNQPQHF. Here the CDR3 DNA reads TGTGCCATCAGTGAGGGCAATCAGCCCCAGCATTTT.

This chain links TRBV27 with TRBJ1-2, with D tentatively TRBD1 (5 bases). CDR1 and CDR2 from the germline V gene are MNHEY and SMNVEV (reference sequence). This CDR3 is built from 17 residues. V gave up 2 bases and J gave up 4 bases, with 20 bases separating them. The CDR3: CASSLEAGTANGYGYTF. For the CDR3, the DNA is TGTGCCAGCAGTTTAGAGGCGGGGACGGCCAATGGCTATGGCTACACCTTC.

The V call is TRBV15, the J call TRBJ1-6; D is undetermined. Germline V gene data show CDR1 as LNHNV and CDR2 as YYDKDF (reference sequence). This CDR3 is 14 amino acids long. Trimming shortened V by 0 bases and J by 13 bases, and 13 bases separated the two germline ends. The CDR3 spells CATSRDPAVAPLHF. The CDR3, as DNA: TGTGCCACCAGCAGAGATCCAGCGGTTGCCCCCCTCCACTTT.

In DNA form, the CDR3 reads TGTGCCAGCACGAGCGGGACTAGGAACTACGAGCAGTACTTC. As protein: CASTSGTRNYEQYF. The chain has TRBV6-2 or TRBV6-3 and TRBJ2-7; 8 nucleotides align to TRBD2. The J segment lost 3 bases and the V segment lost 7 bases, leaving 8 bases of the junction unmatched. Germline V CDR1 and CDR2: MNHEY, SVGEGT. The CDR3 contains 14 residues.

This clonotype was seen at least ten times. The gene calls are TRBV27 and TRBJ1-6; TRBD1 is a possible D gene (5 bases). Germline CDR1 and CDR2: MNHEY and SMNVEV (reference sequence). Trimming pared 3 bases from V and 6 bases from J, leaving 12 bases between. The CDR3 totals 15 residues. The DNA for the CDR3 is TGTGCCAGCAGTTTGATGCAGGGAACTAATTCACCCCTCCACTTT. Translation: CASSLMQGTNSPLHF.

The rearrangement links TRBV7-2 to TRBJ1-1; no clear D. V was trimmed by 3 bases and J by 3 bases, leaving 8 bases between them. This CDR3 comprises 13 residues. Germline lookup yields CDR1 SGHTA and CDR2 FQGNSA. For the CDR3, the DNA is TGTGCCAGCAGCTTCCAAGCGCACACTGAAGCTTTCTTT. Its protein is CASSFQAHTEAFF.

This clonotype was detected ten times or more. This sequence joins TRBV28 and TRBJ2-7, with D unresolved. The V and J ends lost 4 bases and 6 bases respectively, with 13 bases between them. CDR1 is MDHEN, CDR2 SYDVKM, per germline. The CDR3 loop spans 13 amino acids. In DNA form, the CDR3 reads TGTGCCAGCAGTTCCCTACCCGGCGTCGAGCAGTACTTC. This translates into CASSSLPGVEQYF.

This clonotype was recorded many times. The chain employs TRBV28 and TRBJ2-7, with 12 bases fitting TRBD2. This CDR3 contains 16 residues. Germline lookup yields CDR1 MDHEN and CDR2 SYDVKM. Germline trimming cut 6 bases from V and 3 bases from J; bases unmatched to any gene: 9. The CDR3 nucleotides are TGTGCCAGCAGATCTGAACTAGCGGGAGGACTCTACGAGCAGTACTTC. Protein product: CASRSELAGGLYEQYF.

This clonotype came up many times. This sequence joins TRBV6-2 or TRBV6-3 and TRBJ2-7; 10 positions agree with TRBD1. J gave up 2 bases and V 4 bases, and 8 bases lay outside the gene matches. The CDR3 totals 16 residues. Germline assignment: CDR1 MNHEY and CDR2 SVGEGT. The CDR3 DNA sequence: TGTGCCAGCAGTTCCTCAGGGACAGGGGTTCCCTACGAGCAGTACTTC. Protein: CASSSSGTGVPYEQYF.

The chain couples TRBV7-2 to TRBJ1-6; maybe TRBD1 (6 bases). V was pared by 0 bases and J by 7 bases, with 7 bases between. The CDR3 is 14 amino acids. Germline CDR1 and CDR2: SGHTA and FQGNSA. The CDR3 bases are TGTGCCAGCAGCTTAGCCACAGGGAATTCACCCCTCCACTTT. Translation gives CASSLATGNSPLHF.

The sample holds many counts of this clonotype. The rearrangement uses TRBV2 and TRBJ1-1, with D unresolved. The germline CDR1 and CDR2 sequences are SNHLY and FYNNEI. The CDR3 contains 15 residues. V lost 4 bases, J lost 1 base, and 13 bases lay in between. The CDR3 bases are TGTGCCAGCAGTGCGGGCTGGGGTTGGAACACTGAAGCTTTCTTT. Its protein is CASSAGWGWNTEAFF. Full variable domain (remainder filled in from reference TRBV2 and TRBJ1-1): EPEVTQTPSHQVTQMGQEVILRCVPISNHLYFYWYRQILGQKVEFLVSFYNNEISEKSEIFDDQFSVERPDGSNFTLKIRSTKLEDSAMYFCASSAGWGWNTEAFFGQGTRLTVV.